This TCR beta chain stems from a study of T cell repertoires in cytomegalovirus infection. Study as a whole: Matching HLA type, along with CMV infection, was indicated by public TCR beta signatures. Study-wide results and limits: Totalled public TCR beta family frequency picked out people who carried CMV plus the relevant HLA. Across the ex vivo response, the dominant clonotypes were HLA-C-restricted CMV-specific TCR beta clonotypes.

TCRdb recomputed calls from the reads with MiXCR, one row per CDR3 protein. The data show approximately 490,000 distinct CDR3 sequences, 11% seen once. The table lists this clonotype with many counts. Its specificity is not known. The CDR3 loop spans 15 amino acids. Trimming at V came to 5 bases and at J to 6 bases, leaving 11 bases not matched to a gene. The sequencing input was PBMCs. The source is a human donor in good health (CMV status not recorded). Some clones in this sample may be carry-over from other donors' samples. The chain combines TRBV12-3 or TRBV12-4 with TRBJ2-7; TRBD1 aligns across 9 bases. In nucleotides, the CDR3 is TGTGCCAGCAGTCCCACGGGACAGGGCCTCGTCGAGCAGTACTTC. Translated, it gives CASSPTGQGLVEQYF.